The 3 T cell receptor beta chains presented below share a single source sample, sequenced in a study of blood T cell repertoires in COVID-19 (dated by TCRdb to 2020 to 2022). To prepare the library, the immunoSEQ multiplex PCR assay was applied. This is the immuneACCESS table as TCRdb keeps it, with only in-frame sequences that have V and J called. A part of the clones is gone; compared with another copy, unresolved V genes explain less than half, and the rest is unexplained. The sample table shows about 260,000 clones, and around 87% are seen once. 2% to 2.5% of the sample rests with the top ten. The specimen sequenced was PBMCs or T cells enriched from blood (not recorded which). These TCRs come from a woman between 18 and 30 years old who had recovered from COVID-19.

J is TRBJ1-2 and V is TRBV20-1; D possibly corresponds to TRBD1 (6 bases). Per the germline V gene, CDR1 is DFQATT and CDR2 is SNEGSKA (reference sequence). The CDR3 is 13 amino acids. Trimming removed 3 bases from V and 5 bases from J, with 13 bases in between. For the CDR3, the DNA is TGCAGTGCTAGTCGGGACAATCGTTATGGCTACACCTTC. This encodes CSASRDNRYGYTF.

This clone appeared a few times. J is TRBJ2-7 and V is TRBV2; 13 positions match TRBD2. This CDR3 is built from 14 residues. Germline V gives CDR1 SNHLY, CDR2 FYNNEI. The V and J ends lost 6 bases and 4 bases, in that order; junction bases with no gene match: 3. The CDR3 DNA reads as TGTGCCAGCAGGGTGACTAGCGGGGGGTACGAGCAGTACTTC. It yields the protein CASRVTSGGYEQYF.

This clone was counted a few times. This rearrangement joins TRBV28 to TRBJ1-5; D perhaps matches TRBD1 (5 bases). CDR1 is MDHEN and CDR2 is SYDVKM in the germline V gene. The V end was cut by 1 base, the J end by 3 bases, with 10 bases between. The CDR3 has 15 residues. This CDR3 reads CASSLSQGNNQPQHF. In nucleotides, the CDR3 is TGTGCCAGCAGTTTATCTCAGGGCAACAATCAGCCCCAGCATTTT.